Below, 9 T cell receptor beta chains from the same sample are listed, as sequenced in a study of response to subunit inactivated influenza vaccine. TCRdb ran MiXCR on the RT-PCR reads and lists one entry per CDR3 protein. The table lists about 480,000 distinct CDR3 sequences, 9.5% to 12% of them singletons. The sample consisted of PBMCs from blood, taken 35 to 45 days after vaccination. The receptor source for this set is a man aged 50-59 years who received an inactivated influenza vaccine.

In its sample, this clonotype was seen many times. This chain links TRBV5-1 with TRBJ1-4; D not resolved. The germline V gene has CDR1 SGHRS and CDR2 YFSETQ. The CDR3 is 14 residues long. Trimming stripped 5 bases from V and 5 bases from J, with 13 bases between. This chain's CDR3 is CASSPAERNEKLFF. The CDR3 DNA is TGCGCCAGCAGTCCGGCAGAGCGAAATGAAAAACTGTTTTTT.

This clonotype was detected ten times or more. This chain uses TRBV12-3 or TRBV12-4 with TRBJ2-5, with D unclear. Trimming took off 3 bases at V and 5 bases at J, with 4 bases between the two ends. The CDR3 is made up of 11 amino acids. CDR3 in amino acids: CASSFRETQYF. The CDR3 nucleotides are TGTGCCAGCAGTTTTCGGGAGACCCAGTACTTC.

This clonotype was found many times. This rearrangement joins TRBV20-1 to TRBJ1-1; D unclear. Between the trimmed V and J ends, which lost 3 bases and 7 bases, there was a span of 12 bases. The CDR3 runs 12 residues. Germline lookup yields CDR1 DFQATT and CDR2 SNEGSKA (reference sequence). This CDR3 is CSASIGYGEAFF. In DNA form, the CDR3 reads TGCAGTGCTAGTATAGGGTACGGTGAAGCTTTCTTT.

In this sample, this clonotype turned up a few times. This sequence joins TRBV28 and TRBJ1-3; D gene unclear. V was cut by 8 bases and J by 0 bases, with 11 bases left in between. CDR1 MDHEN and CDR2 SYDVKM come from the germline V gene. The CDR3 runs 14 residues. The DNA of the CDR3 is TGTGCCAGCCTTCCGCCTCGCTCTGGAAACACCATATATTTT. Encoded protein: CASLPPRSGNTIYF.

This clonotype has just a few counts. The rearrangement links TRBV6-2 or TRBV6-3 to TRBJ2-6; TRBD1 aligns across 7 bases. The CDR3 is 18 residues long. The trim removed 6 bases at V and 0 bases at J, leaving 11 bases unmatched. Germline V gene sequence: CDR1 MNHEY, CDR2 SVGEGT. Here the CDR3 reads CASRSPTGSSSGANVLTF. The DNA for the CDR3 is TGTGCCAGCAGATCGCCGACAGGGTCTAGCTCTGGGGCCAACGTCCTGACTTTC.

This clonotype was picked up many times. This chain connects TRBV6-1 to TRBJ1-1; TRBD1 matches at 10 bases. Germline CDR1 and CDR2: MNHNS and SASEGT. The CDR3 runs to 14 residues. The ends lost 7 bases at V and 4 bases at J; junction bases unmatched: 6. The CDR3 region has the DNA TGTGCCAGCACCAGGACAGGGGGGATCACTGAAGCTTTCTTT. Protein product: CASTRTGGITEAFF.

There are a few counts of this clonotype. For the CDR3, the DNA is TGCAGTGCTAGAGCCCAGACAGTTGACATTCAGTACTTC. Translated: CSARAQTVDIQYF. The rearrangement joins TRBV20-1 to TRBJ2-4, with a tentative D call TRBD1 (5 bases). Trimming cost V 1 base and J 8 bases, with 12 bases left between them. Germline V gives CDR1 DFQATT, CDR2 SNEGSKA (reference sequence). This CDR3 has 13 residues.

This clonotype was seen a handful of times. The chain couples TRBV5-1 to TRBJ2-1; 12 nucleotides agree with TRBD2. The trim removed 0 bases at V and 6 bases at J, leaving 7 bases unmatched. The germline V gene has CDR1 SGHRS and CDR2 YFSETQ. The CDR3 totals 17 residues. The CDR3 loop reads CASSLALAGGNINEQFF. In DNA, the CDR3 is TGCGCCAGCAGCTTGGCCCTAGCGGGGGGGAATATCAATGAGCAGTTCTTC. Full variable domain (missing parts from reference TRBV5-1 and TRBJ2-1): KAGVTQTPRYLIKTRGQQVTLSCSPISGHRSVSWYQQTPGQGLQFLFEYFSETQRNKGNFPGRFSGRQFSNSRSEMNVSTLELGDSALYLCASSLALAGGNINEQFFGPGTRLTVL.

A few counts support this clonotype. The genes are TRBV7-8 and TRBJ2-7; no clear D. V gave up 1 base and J gave up 6 bases, with 16 bases separating them. CDR3 size: 15 residues. CDR1 and CDR2 (germline): SGHVS, FQNEAQ. The CDR3 is CASSLGLGLGSEQYF. The CDR3, as DNA: TGTGCCAGCAGCTTAGGGTTAGGCCTAGGAAGCGAGCAGTACTTC.